This entry lists 2 T cell receptor beta chains sequenced from one sample in a study of T cells in Graves' hyperthyroidism and ophthalmopathy. The CDR3 regions of TCR beta were amplified from RNA transcripts. RT-PCR in the first round (using the HTBI primer set) targeted the TCR CDR3. TCRdb recomputed calls from the multiplex PCR reads with MiXCR, one row per CDR3 protein. The sample lists some 690,000 distinct CDR3 sequences, roughly a sixth occurring once. Sequencing input: blood. The receptor source for this set is a man between 50 and 59 years old with Graves' hyperthyroidism.

V gene TRBV29-1 combines with J gene TRBJ1-1; D is undetermined. The V gene lost 0 bases and the J gene lost 11 bases, with 13 bases spanning the gap. The germline V gene encodes CDR1 SQVTM and CDR2 ANQGSEA. The CDR3 covers 12 residues. The DNA of the CDR3 is TGCAGCGTTGAAGAGAGCGATTACACCGCTTTCTTT. Translating gives CSVEESDYTAFF.

The chain links TRBV10-3 to TRBJ2-7; unclear D gene. Trimming cost V 0 bases and J 3 bases, with 12 bases left between them. The CDR3 runs to 15 residues. The germline V gene has CDR1 ENHRY and CDR2 SYGVKD. In nucleotides, the CDR3 is TGTGCCATCAGTGAGTCGGCTTACGGAAGCTACGAGCAGTACTTC. Protein product: CAISESAYGSYEQYF.